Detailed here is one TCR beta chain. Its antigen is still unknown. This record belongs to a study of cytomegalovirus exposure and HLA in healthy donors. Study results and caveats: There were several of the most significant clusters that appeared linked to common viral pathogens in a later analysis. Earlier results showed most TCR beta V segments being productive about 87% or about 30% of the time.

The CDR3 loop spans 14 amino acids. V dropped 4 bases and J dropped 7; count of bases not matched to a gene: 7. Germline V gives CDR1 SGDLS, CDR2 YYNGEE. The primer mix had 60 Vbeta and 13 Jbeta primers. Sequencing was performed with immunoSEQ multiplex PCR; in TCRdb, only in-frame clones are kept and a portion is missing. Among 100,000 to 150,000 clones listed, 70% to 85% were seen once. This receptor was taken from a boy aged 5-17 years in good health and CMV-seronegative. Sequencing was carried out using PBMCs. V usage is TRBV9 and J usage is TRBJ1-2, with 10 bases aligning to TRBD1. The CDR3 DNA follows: TGTGCCAGCAGCCCCACCGGGACAGGGGTTGGCTACACCTTC. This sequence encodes CASSPTGTGVGYTF.